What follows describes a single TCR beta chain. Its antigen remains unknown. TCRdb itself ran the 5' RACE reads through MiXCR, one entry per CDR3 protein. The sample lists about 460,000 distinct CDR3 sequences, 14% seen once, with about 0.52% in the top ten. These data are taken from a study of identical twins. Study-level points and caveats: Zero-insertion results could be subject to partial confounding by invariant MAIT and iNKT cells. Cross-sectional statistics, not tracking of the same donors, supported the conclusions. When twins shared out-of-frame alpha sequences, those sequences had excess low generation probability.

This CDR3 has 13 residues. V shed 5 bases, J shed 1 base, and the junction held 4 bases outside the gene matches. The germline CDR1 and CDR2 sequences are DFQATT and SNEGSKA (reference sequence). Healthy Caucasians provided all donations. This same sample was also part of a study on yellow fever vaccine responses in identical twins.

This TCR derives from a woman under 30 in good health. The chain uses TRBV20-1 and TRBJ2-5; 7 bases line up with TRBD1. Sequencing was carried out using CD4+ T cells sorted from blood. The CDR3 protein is CSAPWTGQETQYF. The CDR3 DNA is TGCAGTGCTCCATGGACAGGCCAAGAGACCCAGTACTTC.